Each of the 2 T cell receptor beta chains below was sequenced from the same sample in a study of B cell selection in AIRE deficiency. TCRdb's copy holds only in-frame clones and misses some; the assay was immunoSEQ multiplex PCR. This table has over 20,000 clones, approximately 97% appearing once. The sorted conventional CD4 T cells were gated as CD4+CD127+. Material for sequencing was conventional CD4+ T cells sorted from PBMCs. These receptors originate from a human donor with AIRE deficiency.

This clone showed up just once. CDR3 coding DNA: TGCGCCAGCAGCCTCTCAGGGGGAGGGGGCTACGAGCAGTACTTC. Protein sequence: CASSLSGGGGYEQYF. This sequence joins TRBV4-1 and TRBJ2-7; D tentatively fits TRBD1 or TRBD2 (7 bases each). Germline V gene data show CDR1 as MGHRA and CDR2 as YSYEKL. The CDR3 runs 15 residues. V dropped 4 bases and J dropped 3 bases, with 16 bases sitting between them.

The chain combines TRBV6-5 with TRBJ1-5; D remains unclear. Germline V gene lookup returns CDR1 MNHEY and CDR2 SVGAGI. V lost 6 bases and J 0 bases, leaving 9 bases between the germline ends. The CDR3 has 14 residues. In DNA form, the CDR3 reads TGTGCCAGCAGACCCGGTTATAGCAATCAGCCCCAGCATTTT. This sequence encodes CASRPGYSNQPQHF.